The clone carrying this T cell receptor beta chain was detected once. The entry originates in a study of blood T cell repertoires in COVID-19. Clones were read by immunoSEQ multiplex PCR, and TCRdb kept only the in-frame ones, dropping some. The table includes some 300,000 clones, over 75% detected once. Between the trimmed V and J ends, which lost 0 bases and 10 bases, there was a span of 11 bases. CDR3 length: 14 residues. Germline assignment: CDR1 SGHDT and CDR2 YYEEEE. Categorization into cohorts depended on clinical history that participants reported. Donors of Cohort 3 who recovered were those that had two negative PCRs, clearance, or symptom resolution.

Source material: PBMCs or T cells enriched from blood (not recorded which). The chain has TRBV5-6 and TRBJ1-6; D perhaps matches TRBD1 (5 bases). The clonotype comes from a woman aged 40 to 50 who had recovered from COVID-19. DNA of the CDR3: TGTGCCAGCAGCTTGGGGCAGGGCATCTCACCCCTCCACTTT. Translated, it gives CASSLGQGISPLHF. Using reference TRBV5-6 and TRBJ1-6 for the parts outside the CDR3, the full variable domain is DAGVTQSPTHLIKTRGQQVTLRCSPKSGHDTVSWYQQALGQGPQFIFQYYEEEERQRGNFPDRFSGHQFPNYSSELNVNALLLGDSALYLCASSLGQGISPLHFGNGTRLTVT.